Listed here are 14 T cell receptor beta chains from one sample, sequenced in a study of blood T cell repertoires in COVID-19. TCRdb keeps only in-frame clones here, not all; method: immunoSEQ multiplex PCR. This repertoire shows roughly 80,000 clones, 70% to 90% found once; its top ten account for approximately 17%. The sequencing sample was made of peripheral blood. Receptors were obtained from an elderly man in a cohort sampled during active COVID-19.

This sequence joins TRBV21-1 and TRBJ2-5; no DNA check was done on the table's D call, TRBD2. TRBV21-1 is labeled a pseudogene. This CDR3 is built from 18 residues. CDR3 loop: CASSKEEGFRRSGETQYF. CDR3 nucleotides: TGTGCCAGCAGCAAAGAGGAGGGATTTAGGCGTTCGGGAGAGACCCAGTACTTC.

The chain employs TRBV28 and TRBJ2-2; TRBD1 matches 12 bases. Germline CDR1 reads MDHEN; CDR2 reads SYDVKM. V was clipped by 0 bases and J by 4 bases; unmatched bases: 3. This CDR3 spans 17 amino acids. The DNA for the CDR3 is TGTGCCAGCAGTTTATGGGGACAGGGGGCGAGCACCGGGGAGCTGTTTTTT. Translating gives CASSLWGQGASTGELFF.

The CDR3: CASSLAPGTVLGGELFF. The CDR3 DNA reads TGTGCCAGCAGCTTAGCTCCCGGGACAGTACTTGGCGGGGAGCTGTTTTTT. This rearrangement joins TRBV7-8 to TRBJ2-2, with TRBD1 matching 7 bases. The CDR3 extends over 17 amino acids. V was pared by 0 bases and J by 7 bases, with 11 bases of the junction left unmatched. Germline values: CDR1 SGHVS, CDR2 FQNEAQ.

The chain carries TRBV7-8 and TRBJ2-6; D ambiguous. The V end lost 5 bases, the J end lost 1 base, and 9 bases lay between the germline ends. Germline CDR1 SGHVS, CDR2 FQNEAQ. This CDR3 has 15 residues. The CDR3 nucleotides are TGTGCCAGCAGCCGAGACAATTCTGGGGCCAACGTCCTGACTTTC. Protein product: CASSRDNSGANVLTF.

V gene TRBV6-2 or TRBV6-3 combines with J gene TRBJ2-1, with 14 bases aligning to TRBD2. From germline, CDR1 is MNHEY and CDR2 SVGEGT. The V segment lost 5 bases and the J segment 8 bases; nucleotides outside the gene matches: 5. This CDR3 has 15 amino acids. CDR3 in amino acids: CASSQGTSGGDEQFF. CDR3 coding DNA: TGTGCCAGCAGTCAAGGGACTAGCGGGGGCGATGAGCAGTTCTTC.

This chain connects TRBV20-1 to TRBJ2-7; 7 bases are shared with TRBD2. CDR3 length: 13 amino acids. Germline V lookup: CDR1 DFQATT, CDR2 SNEGSKA (reference sequence). J lost 2 bases, V lost 3 bases, and 4 bases had no gene match. DNA of the CDR3: TGCAGTGCTAGTTGGGCGGGGGCCTACGAGCAGTACTTC. Translation: CSASWAGAYEQYF.

The chain couples TRBV3-1 (or the pseudogene TRBV3-2) to TRBJ2-1, with D maybe TRBD2 (6 bases). The CDR3 is 14 amino acids. Trimming pared 1 base from V and 7 bases from J, leaving 11 bases between. Germline V gene sequence: CDR1 LGHDT, CDR2 YNNKEL (reference sequence). The CDR3: CASSQGRGPNEQFF. In DNA form, the CDR3 reads TGTGCCAGCAGCCAAGGGAGGGGCCCAAATGAGCAGTTCTTC.

The rearrangement links TRBV7-9 to TRBJ2-5; no firm D call. The germline CDR1 and CDR2 sequences are SEHNR and FQNEAQ (reference sequence). V lost 1 base, J lost 1 base, and 7 bases lay in between. This CDR3 has 14 amino acids. The chain's CDR3 is CASSLDTSQETQYF. CDR3 coding DNA: TGTGCCAGCAGCTTAGACACGTCCCAAGAGACCCAGTACTTC. The entire variable domain, with the rest obtained from reference TRBV7-9 and TRBJ2-5, is as follows: DTGVSQNPRHKITKRGQNVTFRCDPISEHNRLYWYRQTLGQGPEFLTYFQNEAQLEKSRLLSDRFSAERPKGSFSTLEIQRTEQGDSAMYLCASSLDTSQETQYFGPGTRLLVL.

The J gene is TRBJ1-1, the V gene TRBV27, with a possible D match to TRBD1 (5 bases). The CDR3 loop spans 15 amino acids. Germline lookup yields CDR1 MNHEY and CDR2 SMNVEV (reference sequence). The germline V and J ends were trimmed by 1 base and 4 bases, with 13 bases remaining between them. Here the CDR3 reads CASSLFPGDSTEAFF. The CDR3 region has the DNA TGTGCCAGCAGTTTATTTCCAGGCGACAGCACTGAAGCTTTCTTT.

The rearrangement links TRBV5-4 to TRBJ2-3; 8 bases are a match to TRBD2. After removal of 4 bases from V and 1 base from J, the junction contained 8 bases not matched to a gene. Germline CDR1 SGHNT, CDR2 YYREEE (reference sequence). The CDR3 consists of 16 residues. The CDR3 spells CASSDAGTRGTDTQYF. DNA of the CDR3: TGTGCCAGCAGCGACGCCGGGACTAGGGGCACAGATACGCAGTATTTT.

The sample holds a few counts of this clone. V gene TRBV5-1 combines with J gene TRBJ1-5; weak D call: TRBD1 (6 bases). Germline lookup yields CDR1 SGHRS and CDR2 YFSETQ. V lost 4 bases and J lost 1, with 12 bases in between. The CDR3 loop spans 15 amino acids. CDR3 coding DNA: TGCGCCAGCAGCCTAGGGACACAGAGCAATCAGCCCCAGCATTTT. Translating it yields CASSLGTQSNQPQHF.

This clone was observed a few times. The rearrangement joins TRBV9 to TRBJ2-2; the D gene is possibly TRBD1 (5 bases). V was cut by 2 bases and J by 8 bases, with 10 bases left in between. This CDR3 contains 13 residues. Germline-derived CDR1 and CDR2 are SGDLS and YYNGEE. The CDR3 spells CASSVRGSGELFF. CDR3 DNA: TGTGCCAGCAGCGTTAGGGGATCGGGGGAGCTGTTTTTT.

The genes are TRBV19 and TRBJ2-2, with 8 positions matching TRBD1. The V and J ends lost 0 bases and 6 bases, in that order; junction bases with no gene match: 0. CDR3 size: 14 residues. Germline V lookup: CDR1 LNHDA, CDR2 SQIVND (reference sequence). CDR3 DNA: TGTGCCAGTAGTATAGACAGGGGGCCCGGGGAGCTGTTTTTT. Protein: CASSIDRGPGELFF.

The rearrangement uses TRBV18 and TRBJ2-7, with a possible D match to TRBD1 (6 bases). This CDR3 is built from 15 residues. Trimming removed 5 bases from V and 0 bases from J, with 14 bases in between. Germline values: CDR1 KGHSH, CDR2 LQKENI. The CDR3 loop is CASSADSRISYEQYV. The CDR3 DNA follows: TGTGCCAGCTCAGCGGACAGTCGGATCTCCTACGAGCAGTACGTC.